This TCR beta chain was identified during a study of T cells in Graves' hyperthyroidism and ophthalmopathy. This clonotype was seen at least ten times. RNA transcripts served as the template for amplifying TCR beta CDR3 regions. HTBI primers were employed in a first-round RT-PCR of the TCR CDR3. TCRdb reprocessed the multiplex PCR reads with MiXCR, giving one entry per CDR3 protein. The data show under 400,000 distinct CDR3 sequences, approximately 16% seen once. The germline gives CDR1 MDHEN, CDR2 SYDVKM. CDR3 length: 18 amino acids. Trimming took off 1 base at V and 0 bases at J, with 15 bases between the two ends.

The rearrangement links TRBV28 to TRBJ1-4, with D uncertain. The source of this sequence is a woman aged 55-75 years with Graves' ophthalmopathy. Material: blood. The CDR3 DNA sequence: TGTGCCAGCAGTTTATCCCTGGGAACCTTCACAACTAATGAAAAACTGTTTTTT. Its protein is CASSLSLGTFTTNEKLFF.